The 5 T cell receptor beta chains presented below share a single source sample, sequenced in a study of T cell responses to AZD1222 COVID-19 vaccine. TCRdb's copy holds only in-frame clones and misses some; the assay was immunoSEQ multiplex PCR. The table shows about 92,000 clones, with approximately 91% occurring only once. Specimen: peripheral blood, collected on day 0 of AZD1222 vaccination. The receptors come from an adult in good health.

CDR3 residues: CASSYEATSNQPQHF. The DNA for the CDR3 is TGTGCCAGCAGTTACGAGGCAACAAGCAATCAGCCCCAGCATTTT. This chain uses TRBV6-2 or TRBV6-3 with TRBJ1-5, with no clear D. Trimming left V 2 bases short and J 1 base short, with 9 bases between. Germline V gene data show CDR1 as MNHEY and CDR2 as SVGEGT. The CDR3 has 15 amino acids.

The V call is TRBV6-1, the J call TRBJ1-1, with D perhaps TRBD1 (5 bases). V lost 4 bases and J lost 3, with 18 bases in between. Germline CDR1 and CDR2: MNHNS and SASEGT. The CDR3 loop spans 16 amino acids. The CDR3: CASSGHWTGGDTEAFF. The CDR3 coding sequence is TGTGCCAGCAGTGGCCACTGGACGGGGGGAGACACTGAAGCTTTCTTT.

The chain joins TRBV5-1 to TRBJ2-5; D gene ambiguous. The length of the CDR3 is 11 residues. Germline values: CDR1 SGHRS, CDR2 YFSETQ. Trimming shortened V by 2 bases and J by 5 bases, and 4 bases separated the two germline ends. DNA of the CDR3: TGCGCCAGCAGCTTCTTGGAGACCCAGTACTTC. It codes for CASSFLETQYF.

This rearrangement joins TRBV18 to TRBJ1-2, with TRBD1 matching over 7 bases. This CDR3 has 13 residues. The ends lost 4 bases at V and 8 bases at J; junction bases unmatched: 7. Per the germline V gene, CDR1 is KGHSH and CDR2 is LQKENI. The CDR3 spells CASSQDRLRGYTF. The CDR3 nucleotides read TGTGCCAGCTCACAGGACAGGCTTCGGGGCTACACCTTC.

The V call is TRBV6-2 or TRBV6-3, the J call TRBJ1-4; no firm D call. The ends were cut back, 2 bases at V and 5 bases at J, with 15 bases in the middle. Germline CDR1 reads MNHEY; CDR2 reads SVGEGT. There are 16 residues in the CDR3. CDR3 DNA sequence: TGTGCCAGCAGTTACATTATGAACGAGGTGAATGAAAAACTGTTTTTT. Translated, it gives CASSYIMNEVNEKLFF.